The rows below give T cell receptor beta chains drawn from one sample of a study of T cells in Graves' hyperthyroidism and ophthalmopathy. TCRdb passed the multiplex PCR reads through MiXCR, listing each CDR3 protein once. The data show roughly 400,000 distinct CDR3 sequences, over 12% seen once. The sequencing sample was made of blood. The receptors derive from a man aged 45-65 years with Graves' ophthalmopathy. The CDR3 runs from the conserved cysteine through the conserved F or W. Each record gives: clone size, D gene, J gene, V gene, CDR3 DNA, CDR3 protein. D genes are given only for firm matches. Clone size is stated in some rows and not others, as once, few, many or a class when expanded.

size: few; D: .; J: TRBJ2-1; V: TRBV20-1; DNA: TGCAGTGCTAGTGCAGGGAGTAGCTCCTACAATGAGCAGTTCTTC; CDR3: CSASAGSSSYNEQFF
size: few; D: .; J: TRBJ2-5; V: TRBV15; DNA: TGTGCCACCATTTCAGGGAAAGAGACCCAGTACTTC; CDR3: CATISGKETQYF
size: .; D: .; J: TRBJ2-3; V: TRBV20-1; DNA: TGCAGTGCTCCAAGTAAAGGACAAGGACACACGGATACGCAGTATTTT; CDR3: CSAPSKGQGHTDTQYF
size: few; D: TRBD2; J: TRBJ2-3; V: TRBV9; DNA: TGTGCCAGCAGCGTAGGATCTAGCGGGAGCACAGATACGCAGTATTTT; CDR3: CASSVGSSGSTDTQYF
size: many; D: .; J: TRBJ1-4; V: TRBV5-1; DNA: TGCGCCAGCAGCTACACCGCCCGGGCCCAAAAACTGTTTTTT; CDR3: CASSYTARAQKLFF
size: .; D: .; J: TRBJ2-2; V: TRBV15; DNA: TGTGCCACCAGCAGAGGGGCCGGGGAGCTGTTTTTT; CDR3: CATSRGAGELFF
size: many; D: TRBD2; J: TRBJ2-7; V: TRBV30; DNA: TGTGCCTGGAGTAGCGGGAGGTTCGAGCAGTACTTC; CDR3: CAWSSGRFEQYF
size: .; D: .; J: TRBJ2-5; V: TRBV29-1; DNA: TGCAGCGCCCAAGACGGGCGGGGAGACCCCGTGACCCAGTACTTC; CDR3: CSAQDGRGDPVTQYF
size: many; D: .; J: TRBJ1-1; V: TRBV18; DNA: TGTGCCAGCTCAGGGGGCAGGAACACTGAAGCTTTCTTT; CDR3: CASSGGRNTEAFF
size: .; D: TRBD2; J: TRBJ2-7; V: TRBV2; DNA: TGTGCCAGCAGTGACGGTTATTGGGTAGCGGGAGACCGCGAGCAGTACTTC; CDR3: CASSDGYWVAGDREQYF
size: many; D: .; J: TRBJ1-6; V: TRBV3-1; DNA: TGTGCCAGCAGCCAAGGACAGGCGGGCTCCTATAATTCACCCCTCCACTTT; CDR3: CASSQGQAGSYNSPLHF
size: many; D: .; J: TRBJ2-3; V: TRBV20-1; DNA: TGCAGTGCTAGTACAGGGCCAGGTACAGATACGCAGTATTTT; CDR3: CSASTGPGTDTQYF
size: many; D: .; J: TRBJ2-3; V: TRBV5-1; DNA: TGCGCCAGCAGCCCGACTACCGGGACTCCGTGGGGCACAGATACGCAGTATTTT; CDR3: CASSPTTGTPWGTDTQYF
size: few; D: TRBD2; J: TRBJ2-7; V: TRBV6-2/TRBV6-3; DNA: TGTGCCAGCATTCCGGGAGGGGGGTACTACGAGCAGTACTTC; CDR3: CASIPGGGYYEQYF
size: few; D: .; J: TRBJ2-5; V: TRBV19; DNA: TGTGCCATCCCTAAGACCGTCGAGACCCAGTACTTC; CDR3: CAIPKTVETQYF
size: many; D: TRBD2; J: TRBJ2-3; V: TRBV7-9; DNA: TGTGCCAGCAGCTTAGGCCCCCTGCTAGCGGGACTCACAGATACGCAGTATTTT; CDR3: CASSLGPLLAGLTDTQYF
size: few; D: TRBD2; J: TRBJ2-7; V: TRBV25-1; DNA: TGTGCCAGCAGTGATACGGGAGGGACTTTTGAGCAGTACTTC; CDR3: CASSDTGGTFEQYF
size: few; D: .; J: TRBJ1-3; V: TRBV11-2; DNA: TGTGCCAGCAGCCTAGCAATCAATGGAAACACCATATATTTT; CDR3: CASSLAINGNTIYF
size: few; D: TRBD1; J: TRBJ2-5; V: TRBV29-1; DNA: TGCAGCGCGGCAACAGGGGTGGAGACCCAGTACTTC; CDR3: CSAATGVETQYF
size: many; D: .; J: TRBJ1-1; V: TRBV18; DNA: TGTGCCAGCTCACCCTCACTGGGGGTCGGCACTGAAGCTTTCTTT; CDR3: CASSPSLGVGTEAFF
size: few; D: .; J: TRBJ1-5; V: TRBV24-1; DNA: TGTGCCACCAGTGGGGTTGATGGCAATCAGCCCCAGCATTTT; CDR3: CATSGVDGNQPQHF
size: many; D: .; J: TRBJ2-3; V: TRBV7-2; DNA: TGTGCCAGCAGCTCTCGGTTACCCCATTCAGATACGCAGTATTTT; CDR3: CASSSRLPHSDTQYF
size: .; D: .; J: TRBJ2-4; V: TRBV10-2; DNA: TGCGCCACCCTGGGGGATGAAAACATTCAGTACTTC; CDR3: CATLGDENIQYF
size: few; D: TRBD1; J: TRBJ1-1; V: TRBV7-9; DNA: TGTGCCAGCAGCTTAGGCGACGGGACAGGGAACACTGAAGCTTTCTTT; CDR3: CASSLGDGTGNTEAFF
size: many; D: TRBD1; J: TRBJ2-1; V: TRBV11-3; DNA: TGTGCCAGCAGGCGTAGGGGGCTCGCCTACAATGAGCAGTTCTTC; CDR3: CASRRRGLAYNEQFF
size: many; D: TRBD1; J: TRBJ2-7; V: TRBV11-1; DNA: TGTGCCAGCAGCCCTGGATGGGGTACCGGGACAGGGTTTGAGCAGTACTTC; CDR3: CASSPGWGTGTGFEQYF
size: many; D: .; J: TRBJ1-2; V: TRBV28; DNA: TGTGCCAGCAGTTATTTTTCGGTCATTTTGGGGGCCTATGGCTACACCTTC; CDR3: CASSYFSVILGAYGYTF
size: many; D: TRBD2; J: TRBJ2-3; V: TRBV5-1; DNA: TGCGCCAGCAGCTTGGCCTTAGCGGGAGGTACCACAGATACGCAGTATTTT; CDR3: CASSLALAGGTTDTQYF
size: .; D: .; J: TRBJ2-5; V: TRBV13; DNA: TGTGCCACCAGTGATACGGGCGGTGTCGCGCCCCAGTACTTC; CDR3: CATSDTGGVAPQYF
size: few; D: TRBD1; J: TRBJ1-4; V: TRBV4-2; DNA: TGTGCCAGCAGCCAAGGGTCTGCAGGGGGGCGTGAAAAACTGTTTTTT; CDR3: CASSQGSAGGREKLFF
size: .; D: TRBD2; J: TRBJ2-2; V: TRBV7-8; DNA: TGTGCCAGCAGCGTAAGGGGACTAGCGGGAGGCCCCTGGGGCGGGGAGCTGTTTTTT; CDR3: CASSVRGLAGGPWGGELFF
size: many; D: TRBD2; J: TRBJ2-2; V: TRBV3-1; DNA: TGTGCCAGCAGAGAAGCGGGAGTTAATGGCGGGGAGCTGTTTTTT; CDR3: CASREAGVNGGELFF
size: many; D: TRBD2; J: TRBJ2-7; V: TRBV12-3/TRBV12-4; DNA: TGTGCCAGCAGCCATACTAGCGGATTGACCTACGAGCAGTACTTC; CDR3: CASSHTSGLTYEQYF
size: few; D: .; J: TRBJ2-2; V: TRBV5-1; DNA: TGCGCCAGCAGCGCGGAGACAGCGAACACCGGGGAGCTGTTTTTT; CDR3: CASSAETANTGELFF
size: .; D: TRBD2; J: TRBJ2-3; V: TRBV28; DNA: TGTGCCAGCAGCTTAACTTACCGGACTAGCGGAACCACAGATACGCAGTATTTT; CDR3: CASSLTYRTSGTTDTQYF
size: many; D: .; J: TRBJ2-5; V: TRBV5-1; DNA: TGCGCCAGCAGCTCTCGGACAGACTACCAAGAGACCCAGTACTTC; CDR3: CASSSRTDYQETQYF
size: .; D: .; J: TRBJ2-5; V: TRBV19; DNA: TGTGCCAGTAGTATAGAAAAGACCCAGTACTTC; CDR3: CASSIEKTQYF
size: .; D: TRBD1; J: TRBJ1-2; V: TRBV6-1; DNA: TGTGCCAGCAGTGTCGACAGGGCTGGCTACACCTTC; CDR3: CASSVDRAGYTF
size: .; D: TRBD1; J: TRBJ1-2; V: TRBV6-5; DNA: TGTGCCAGCAGTTACCCGGGACAGGGCATCGGTGGCTACACCTTC; CDR3: CASSYPGQGIGGYTF
size: many; D: .; J: TRBJ1-1; V: TRBV18; DNA: TGTGCCAGCTCAGGGATGATGGACACTGAAGCTTTCTTT; CDR3: CASSGMMDTEAFF
size: many; D: TRBD2; J: TRBJ2-3; V: TRBV20-1; DNA: TGCAGTGCTAGGCGGGAGGGGGCGCCTTCAGATACGCAGTATTTT; CDR3: CSARREGAPSDTQYF
size: many; D: .; J: TRBJ2-3; V: TRBV6-1; DNA: TGTGCCAGCAGTTATGGCGGGACGATAGATACGCAGTATTTT; CDR3: CASSYGGTIDTQYF
size: many; D: .; J: TRBJ2-5; V: TRBV18; DNA: TGTGCCAGCTCTCACGAAGAGACCCAGTACTTC; CDR3: CASSHEETQYF
size: many; D: .; J: TRBJ1-2; V: TRBV28; DNA: TGTGCCAGCAGCCAAAGGGTTGGCTACACCTTC; CDR3: CASSQRVGYTF
size: few; D: .; J: TRBJ2-7; V: TRBV29-1; DNA: TGCAGCGTGGGGGACAAGGGGCAAACCGAGCAGTACTTC; CDR3: CSVGDKGQTEQYF
size: many; D: TRBD2; J: TRBJ2-7; V: TRBV3-1; DNA: TGTGCCAGCAGCCAAGCGGGACTAGCCTATAACGAGCAGTACTTC; CDR3: CASSQAGLAYNEQYF
size: many; D: .; J: TRBJ2-6; V: TRBV5-1; DNA: TGCGCCAGCAAAGACAGGTCTGGGGCCAACGTCCTGACTTTC; CDR3: CASKDRSGANVLTF
size: .; D: .; J: TRBJ2-5; V: TRBV10-3; DNA: TGTGCCATCAGTGAGCCGGCTAGACAAGAGACCCAGTACTTC; CDR3: CAISEPARQETQYF
size: .; D: .; J: TRBJ1-3; V: TRBV29-1; DNA: TGCAGCGTTCAAAGGGGGGTCGGGACTGGAAACACCATATATTTT; CDR3: CSVQRGVGTGNTIYF